The clone carrying this TCR beta chain was seen a few times. TCRdb keeps only in-frame clones here, not all; method: immunoSEQ multiplex PCR. Of about 150,000 clones listed, 83% are singletons. This sample was taken from a study of blood T cell repertoires in COVID-19. CDR1 MGHRA and CDR2 YSYEKL come from the germline V gene. Trimming removed 4 bases at V and 3 bases at J, with 12 bases between. The CDR3 runs to 14 residues. The receptor was derived from a woman aged 60-75 years with COVID-19, enrolled during active disease. Specimen: peripheral blood. The chain recombines TRBV4-1 with TRBJ1-1; perhaps TRBD1 as D (6 bases). Here the CDR3 reads CASSLSTGYTEAFF. DNA for the CDR3: TGCGCCAGCAGCCTCTCGACAGGTTACACTGAAGCTTTCTTT.